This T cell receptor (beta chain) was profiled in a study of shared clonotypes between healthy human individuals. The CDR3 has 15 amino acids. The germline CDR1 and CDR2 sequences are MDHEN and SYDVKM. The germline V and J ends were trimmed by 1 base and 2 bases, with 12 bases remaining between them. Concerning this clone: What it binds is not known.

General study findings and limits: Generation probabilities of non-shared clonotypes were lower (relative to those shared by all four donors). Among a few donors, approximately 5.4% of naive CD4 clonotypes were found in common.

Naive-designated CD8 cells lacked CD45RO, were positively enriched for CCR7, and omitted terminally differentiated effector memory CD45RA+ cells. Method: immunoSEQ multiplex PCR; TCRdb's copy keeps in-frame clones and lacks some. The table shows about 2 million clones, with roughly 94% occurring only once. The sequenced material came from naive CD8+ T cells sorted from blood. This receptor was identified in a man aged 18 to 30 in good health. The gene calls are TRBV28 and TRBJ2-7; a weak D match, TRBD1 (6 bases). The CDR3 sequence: CASSLLPGVTYEQYF. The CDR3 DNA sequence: TGTGCCAGCAGTTTATTGCCAGGGGTTACCTACGAGCAGTACTTC.